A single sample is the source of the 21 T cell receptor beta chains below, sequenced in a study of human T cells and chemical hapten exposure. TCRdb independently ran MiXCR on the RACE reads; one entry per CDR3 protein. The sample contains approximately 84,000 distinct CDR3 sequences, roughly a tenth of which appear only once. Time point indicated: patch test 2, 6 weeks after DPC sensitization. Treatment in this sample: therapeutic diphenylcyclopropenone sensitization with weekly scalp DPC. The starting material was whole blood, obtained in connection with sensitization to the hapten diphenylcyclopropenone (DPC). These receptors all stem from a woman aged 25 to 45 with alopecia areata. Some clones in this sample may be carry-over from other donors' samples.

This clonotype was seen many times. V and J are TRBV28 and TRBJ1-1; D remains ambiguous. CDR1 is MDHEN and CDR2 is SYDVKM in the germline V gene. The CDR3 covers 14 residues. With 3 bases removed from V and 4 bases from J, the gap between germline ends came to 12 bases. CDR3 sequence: CASSFTGFSTEAFF. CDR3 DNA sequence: TGTGCCAGCAGTTTTACTGGGTTCAGCACTGAAGCTTTCTTT.

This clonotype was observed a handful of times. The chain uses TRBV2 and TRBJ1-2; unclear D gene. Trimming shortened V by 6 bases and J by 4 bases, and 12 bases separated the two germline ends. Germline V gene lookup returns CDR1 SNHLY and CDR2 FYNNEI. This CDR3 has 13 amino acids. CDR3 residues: CASSRGPGYGYTF. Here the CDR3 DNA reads TGTGCCAGCAGCCGGGGTCCAGGCTATGGCTACACCTTC. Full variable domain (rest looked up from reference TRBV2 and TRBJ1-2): EPEVTQTPSHQVTQMGQEVILRCVPISNHLYFYWYRQILGQKVEFLVSFYNNEISEKSEIFDDQFSVERPDGSNFTLKIRSTKLEDSAMYFCASSRGPGYGYTFGSGTRLTVV.

This chain's CDR3 is CASSLARLAGESTDTQYF. As DNA, the CDR3 is TGCGCCAGCAGCTTGGCCAGACTAGCGGGAGAGTCCACAGATACGCAGTATTTT. The chain employs TRBV5-1 and TRBJ2-3; TRBD2 matches at 12 bases. The V gene's germline CDR1 is SGHRS and CDR2 YFSETQ. The CDR3 extends over 18 amino acids. With 0 bases clipped from V and 2 bases from J, the junction kept 7 bases outside the gene matches.

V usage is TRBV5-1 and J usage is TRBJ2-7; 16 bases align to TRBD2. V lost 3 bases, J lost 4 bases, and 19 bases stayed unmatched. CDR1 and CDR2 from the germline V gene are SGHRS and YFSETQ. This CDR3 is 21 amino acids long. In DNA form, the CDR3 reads TGCGCCAGCAGCTCGAACTGCCCGGGACTAGCGGGAGGGCCTAGATGGTACGAGCAGTACTTC. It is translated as CASSSNCPGLAGGPRWYEQYF.

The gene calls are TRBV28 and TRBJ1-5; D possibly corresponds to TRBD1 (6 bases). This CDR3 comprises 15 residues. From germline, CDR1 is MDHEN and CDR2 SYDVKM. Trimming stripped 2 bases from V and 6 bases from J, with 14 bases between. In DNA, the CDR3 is TGTGCCAGCAGTTTAGAGGCAGGAGGGGGTCAGCCCCAGCATTTT. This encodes CASSLEAGGGQPQHF.

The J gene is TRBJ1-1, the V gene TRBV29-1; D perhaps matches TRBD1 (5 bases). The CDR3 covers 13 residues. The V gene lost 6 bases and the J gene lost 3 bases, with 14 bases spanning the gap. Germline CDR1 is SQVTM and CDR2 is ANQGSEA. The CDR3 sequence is CSVASPRDTEAFF. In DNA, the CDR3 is TGCAGCGTGGCGTCCCCCAGGGACACTGAAGCTTTCTTT.

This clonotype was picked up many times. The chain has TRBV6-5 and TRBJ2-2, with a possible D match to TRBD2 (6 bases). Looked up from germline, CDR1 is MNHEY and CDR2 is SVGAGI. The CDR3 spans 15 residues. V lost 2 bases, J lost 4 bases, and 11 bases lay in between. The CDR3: CASSYGRMGTGELFF. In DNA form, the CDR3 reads TGTGCCAGCAGTTACGGGAGGATGGGCACCGGGGAGCTGTTTTTT.

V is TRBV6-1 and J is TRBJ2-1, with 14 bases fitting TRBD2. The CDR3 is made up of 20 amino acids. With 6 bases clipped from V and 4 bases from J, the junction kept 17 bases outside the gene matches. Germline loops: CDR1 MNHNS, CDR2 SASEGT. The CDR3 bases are TGTGCCAGCAGAGGGAAGACTAGCGGGGGGGCCTGGGGCCAATACAATGAGCAGTTCTTC. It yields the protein CASRGKTSGGAWGQYNEQFF.

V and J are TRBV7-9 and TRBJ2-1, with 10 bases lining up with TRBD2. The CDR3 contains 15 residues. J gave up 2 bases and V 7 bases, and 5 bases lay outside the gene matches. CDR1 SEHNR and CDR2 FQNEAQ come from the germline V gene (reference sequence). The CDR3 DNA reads TGTGCCAGCAAACTACTAGCGGGGACCTACAATGAGCAGTTCTTC. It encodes CASKLLAGTYNEQFF.

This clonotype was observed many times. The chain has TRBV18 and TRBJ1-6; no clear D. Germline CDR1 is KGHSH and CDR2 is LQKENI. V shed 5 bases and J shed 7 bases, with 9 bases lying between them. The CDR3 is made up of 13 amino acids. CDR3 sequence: CASSDFGNSPLHF. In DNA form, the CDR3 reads TGTGCCAGCTCAGACTTTGGCAATTCACCCCTCCACTTT.

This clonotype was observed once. Here the CDR3 reads CASSQPTGGGRAFF. CDR3 DNA: TGTGCCAGCAGTCAACCAACAGGGGGCGGCCGGGCTTTCTTT. The chain couples TRBV28 to TRBJ1-1; 9 bases agree with TRBD1. V dropped 5 bases and J dropped 11; count of bases not matched to a gene: 12. The CDR3 runs to 14 residues. From germline, CDR1 is MDHEN and CDR2 SYDVKM.

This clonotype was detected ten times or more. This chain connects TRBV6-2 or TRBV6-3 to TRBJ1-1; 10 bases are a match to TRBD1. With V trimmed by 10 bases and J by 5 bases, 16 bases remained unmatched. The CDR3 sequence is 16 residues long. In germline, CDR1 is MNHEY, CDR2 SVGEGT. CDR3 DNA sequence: TGTGCCATCGAGGGCTTGGGACAGGGGAGCAGAACTGAAGCTTTCTTT. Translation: CAIEGLGQGSRTEAFF.

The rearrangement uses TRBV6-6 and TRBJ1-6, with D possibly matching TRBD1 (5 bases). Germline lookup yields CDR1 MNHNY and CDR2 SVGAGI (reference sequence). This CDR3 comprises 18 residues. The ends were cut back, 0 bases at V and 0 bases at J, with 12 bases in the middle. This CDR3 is CASSYSGLESSYNSPLHF. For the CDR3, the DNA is TGTGCCAGCAGTTACTCGGGGCTCGAGAGCTCCTATAATTCACCCCTCCACTTT.

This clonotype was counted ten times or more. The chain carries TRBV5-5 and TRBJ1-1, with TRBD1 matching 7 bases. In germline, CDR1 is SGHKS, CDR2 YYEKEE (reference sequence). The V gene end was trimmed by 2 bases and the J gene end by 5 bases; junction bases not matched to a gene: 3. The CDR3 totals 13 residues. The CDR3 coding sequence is TGTGCCAGCAGCTTCCAACAGGGGACTGAAGCTTTCTTT. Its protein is CASSFQQGTEAFF.

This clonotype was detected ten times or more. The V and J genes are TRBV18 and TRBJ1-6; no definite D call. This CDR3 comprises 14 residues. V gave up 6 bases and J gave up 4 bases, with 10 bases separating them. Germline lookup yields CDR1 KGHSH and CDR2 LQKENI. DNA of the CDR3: TGTGCCAGCTCTCTAACAGAGTATAATTCACCCCTCCACTTT. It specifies CASSLTEYNSPLHF. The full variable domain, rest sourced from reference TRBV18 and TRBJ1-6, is NAGVMQNPRHLVRRRGQEARLRCSPMKGHSHVYWYRQLPEEGLKFMVYLQKENIIDESGMPKERFSAEFPKEGPSILRIQQVVRGDSAAYFCASSLTEYNSPLHFGNGTRLTVT.

CDR3 in amino acids: CATSAVGQGINEQFF. DNA of the CDR3: TGTGCCACCAGTGCCGTTGGACAGGGGATAAACGAGCAGTTCTTC. V usage is TRBV24-1 and J usage is TRBJ2-1; 9 nucleotides line up with TRBD1. This CDR3 comprises 15 residues. Germline V gene data show CDR1 as KGHDR and CDR2 as SFDVKD. V lost 5 bases and J lost 10; bases outside the gene matches: 11.

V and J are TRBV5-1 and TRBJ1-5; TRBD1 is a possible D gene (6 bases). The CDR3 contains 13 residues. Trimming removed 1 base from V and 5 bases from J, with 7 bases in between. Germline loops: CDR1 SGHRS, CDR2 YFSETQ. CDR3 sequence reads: CASSLSGDQPQHF. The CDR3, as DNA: TGCGCCAGCAGCTTGTCAGGGGATCAGCCCCAGCATTTT.

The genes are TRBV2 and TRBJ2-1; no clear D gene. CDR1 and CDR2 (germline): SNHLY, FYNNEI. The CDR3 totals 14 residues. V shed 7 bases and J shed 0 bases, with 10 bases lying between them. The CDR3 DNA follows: TGTGCCAGCAAATTCCTTAGCTCCTACAATGAGCAGTTCTTC. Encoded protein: CASKFLSSYNEQFF.

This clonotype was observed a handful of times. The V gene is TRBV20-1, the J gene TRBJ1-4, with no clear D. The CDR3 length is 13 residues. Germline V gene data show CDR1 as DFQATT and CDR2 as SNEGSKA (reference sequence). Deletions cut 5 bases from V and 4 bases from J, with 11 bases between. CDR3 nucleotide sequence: TGCAGTGCTGCGGGCCGTATTAATGAAAAACTGTTTTTT. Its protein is CSAAGRINEKLFF.

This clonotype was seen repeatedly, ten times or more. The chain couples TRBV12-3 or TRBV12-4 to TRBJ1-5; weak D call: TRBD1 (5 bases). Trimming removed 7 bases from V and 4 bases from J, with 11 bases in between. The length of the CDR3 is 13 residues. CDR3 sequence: CASTEGANQPQHF. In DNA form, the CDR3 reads TGTGCCAGCACCGAAGGGGCAAATCAGCCCCAGCATTTT.

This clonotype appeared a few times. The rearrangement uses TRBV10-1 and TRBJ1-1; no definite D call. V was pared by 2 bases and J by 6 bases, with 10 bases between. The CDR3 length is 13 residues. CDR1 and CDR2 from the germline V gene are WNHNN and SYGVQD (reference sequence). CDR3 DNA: TGCGCCAGCAGTGAGCCCGGTCGAGCTGAAGCTTTCTTT. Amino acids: CASSEPGRAEAFF.